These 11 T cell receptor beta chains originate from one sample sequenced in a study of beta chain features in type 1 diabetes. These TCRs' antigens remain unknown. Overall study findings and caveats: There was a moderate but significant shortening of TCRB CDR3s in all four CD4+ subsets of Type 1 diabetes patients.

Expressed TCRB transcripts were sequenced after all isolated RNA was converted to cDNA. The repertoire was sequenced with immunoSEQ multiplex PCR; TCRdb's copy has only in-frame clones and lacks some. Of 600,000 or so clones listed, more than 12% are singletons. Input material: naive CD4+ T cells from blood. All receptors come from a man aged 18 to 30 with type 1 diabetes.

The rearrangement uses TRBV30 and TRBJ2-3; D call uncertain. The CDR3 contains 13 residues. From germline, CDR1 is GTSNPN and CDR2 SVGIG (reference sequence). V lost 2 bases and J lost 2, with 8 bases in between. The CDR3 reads CAWSMGHTDTQYF. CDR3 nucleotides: TGTGCCTGGAGTATGGGCCACACAGATACGCAGTATTTT.

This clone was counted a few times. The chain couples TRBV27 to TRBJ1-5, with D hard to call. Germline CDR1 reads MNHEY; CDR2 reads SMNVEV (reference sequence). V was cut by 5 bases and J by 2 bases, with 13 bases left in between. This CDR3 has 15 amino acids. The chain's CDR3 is CASSRHGQGNQPQHF. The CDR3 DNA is TGTGCCAGCAGTCGCCACGGTCAGGGCAATCAGCCCCAGCATTTT.

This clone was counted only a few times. This chain's CDR3 is CSVEGQDRSYEQYF. The CDR3 DNA follows: TGCAGCGTTGAAGGGCAGGACCGCTCCTACGAGCAGTACTTC. This sequence joins TRBV29-1 and TRBJ2-7; no clear D gene. Trimming took 1 base from V and 0 from J, leaving 10 bases between them. Germline V lookup: CDR1 SQVTM, CDR2 ANQGSEA. This CDR3 has 14 residues.

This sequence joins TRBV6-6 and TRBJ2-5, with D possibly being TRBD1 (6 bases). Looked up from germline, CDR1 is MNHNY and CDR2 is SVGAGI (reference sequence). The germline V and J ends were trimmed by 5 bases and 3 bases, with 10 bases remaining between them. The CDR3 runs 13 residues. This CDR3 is CASSPQGKETQYF. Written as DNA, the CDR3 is TGTGCCAGCAGTCCACAGGGTAAAGAGACCCAGTACTTC.

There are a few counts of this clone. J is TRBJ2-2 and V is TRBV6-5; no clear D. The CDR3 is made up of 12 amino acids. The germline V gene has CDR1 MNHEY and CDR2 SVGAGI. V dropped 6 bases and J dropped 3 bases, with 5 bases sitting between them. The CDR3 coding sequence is TGTGCCAGCAGGGAGCACACCGGGGAGCTGTTTTTT. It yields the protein CASREHTGELFF.

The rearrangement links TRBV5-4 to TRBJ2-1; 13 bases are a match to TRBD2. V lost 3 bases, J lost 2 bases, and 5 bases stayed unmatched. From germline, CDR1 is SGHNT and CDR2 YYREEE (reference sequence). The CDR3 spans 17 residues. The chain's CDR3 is CASSSSLAGGPYNEQFF. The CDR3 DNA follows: TGTGCCAGCAGCTCTTCACTAGCGGGAGGGCCCTACAATGAGCAGTTCTTC.

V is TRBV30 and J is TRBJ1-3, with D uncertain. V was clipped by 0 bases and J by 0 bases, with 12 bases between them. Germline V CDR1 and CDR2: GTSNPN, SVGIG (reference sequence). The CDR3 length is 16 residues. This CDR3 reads CAWSVGNTVSGNTIYF. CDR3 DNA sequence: TGTGCCTGGAGTGTGGGGAATACCGTCTCTGGAAACACCATATATTTT. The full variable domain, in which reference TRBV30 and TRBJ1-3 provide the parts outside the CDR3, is SQTIHQWPATLVQPVGSPLSLECTVEGTSNPNLYWYRQAAGRGLQLLFYSVGIGQISSEVPQNLSASRPQDRQFILSSKKLLLSDSGFYLCAWSVGNTVSGNTIYFGEGSWLTVV.

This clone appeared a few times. The CDR3 DNA reads as TGCAGCGTTGATTTTTACGGTGGCTACACCTTC. Translation: CSVDFYGGYTF. The rearrangement joins TRBV29-1 to TRBJ1-2, with D unclear. CDR3 length: 11 amino acids. The V end lost 3 bases, the J end lost 7 bases, and 9 bases lay between the germline ends. The V gene's germline CDR1 is SQVTM and CDR2 ANQGSEA.

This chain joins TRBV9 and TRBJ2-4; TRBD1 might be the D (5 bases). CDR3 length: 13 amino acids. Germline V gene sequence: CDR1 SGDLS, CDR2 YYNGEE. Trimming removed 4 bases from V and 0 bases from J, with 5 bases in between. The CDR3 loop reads CASSRGAKNIQYF. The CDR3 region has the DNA TGTGCCAGCAGCAGGGGAGCCAAAAACATTCAGTACTTC.

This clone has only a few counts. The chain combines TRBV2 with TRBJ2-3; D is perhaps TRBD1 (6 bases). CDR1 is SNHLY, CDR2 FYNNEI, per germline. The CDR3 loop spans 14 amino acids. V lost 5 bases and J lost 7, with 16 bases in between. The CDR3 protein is CASSKDSSANTQYF. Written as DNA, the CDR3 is TGTGCCAGCAGTAAGGACAGCTCCGCGAATACGCAGTATTTT.

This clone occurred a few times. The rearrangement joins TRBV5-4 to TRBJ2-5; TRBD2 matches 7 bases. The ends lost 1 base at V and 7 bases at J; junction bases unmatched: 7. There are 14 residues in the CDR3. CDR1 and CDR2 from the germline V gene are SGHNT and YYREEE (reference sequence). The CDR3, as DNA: TGTGCCAGCAGCTTGAGAGCGGGGTCGGCGACCCAGTACTTC. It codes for CASSLRAGSATQYF.